These 11 T cell receptor beta chains share one sample of origin, sequenced in a study of OX40 agonist ivuxolimab in advanced cancers. Clones were sequenced by immunoSEQ multiplex PCR, and TCRdb holds only the in-frame ones, with some missing. The sample records roughly 81,000 clones, 80% to 90% being singletons. The specimen comprised CD4+ or CD8+ T cells sorted from blood, sampled in a trial of the OX40 agonist ivuxolimab. These receptors were taken from an adult with an advanced solid tumor such as melanoma, head and neck, liver or kidney cancer.

The chain uses TRBV18 and TRBJ2-7; D is possibly TRBD2 (5 bases). Between the trimmed V and J ends, which lost 0 bases and 3 bases, there was a span of 6 bases. The CDR3 is 13 residues long. Germline V lookup: CDR1 KGHSH, CDR2 LQKENI. The CDR3 DNA reads as TGTGCCAGCTCACCACCTGAGGGCTACGAGCAGTACTTC. This codes for CASSPPEGYEQYF.

This chain joins TRBV18 and TRBJ1-1, with a tentative D call TRBD1 (6 bases). V lost 2 bases, J lost 1 base, and 8 bases lay in between. CDR3 size: 14 residues. CDR1 and CDR2 (germline): KGHSH, LQKENI. DNA of the CDR3: TGTGCCAGCTCACCAGGGACACAGAACACTGAAGCTTTCTTT. This gives the protein CASSPGTQNTEAFF.

The V gene is TRBV5-1, the J gene TRBJ1-1; 10 positions agree with TRBD1. Trimming cost V 5 bases and J 5 bases; bases outside gene matches: 6. The germline gives CDR1 SGHRS, CDR2 YFSETQ. The CDR3 is 14 amino acids. The CDR3 nucleotides read TGCGCCAGCAGATCCGGGACAGGGGTTACTGAAGCTTTCTTT. Its translation is CASRSGTGVTEAFF. The entire variable domain, with the rest obtained from reference TRBV5-1 and TRBJ1-1, is as follows: KAGVTQTPRYLIKTRGQQVTLSCSPISGHRSVSWYQQTPGQGLQFLFEYFSETQRNKGNFPGRFSGRQFSNSRSEMNVSTLELGDSALYLCASRSGTGVTEAFFGQGTRLTVV.

The CDR3 nucleotides are TGCGCCAGCAGTGAAGTACAGGGTAATGAAAAACTGTTTTTT. Amino acid sequence: CASSEVQGNEKLFF. The V gene is TRBV10-2, the J gene TRBJ1-4; weak D call: TRBD1 (6 bases). The CDR3 runs 14 residues. The V and J ends lost 3 bases and 4 bases respectively, with 9 bases between them. Germline V gives CDR1 WSHSY, CDR2 SAAADI.

This clone was counted between two and nine times. The J gene is TRBJ2-1, the V gene TRBV9, with D hard to call. V was trimmed by 4 bases and J by 0 bases, leaving 11 bases between them. Germline CDR1 reads SGDLS; CDR2 reads YYNGEE. This CDR3 region has 15 residues. The CDR3 DNA reads TGTGCCAGCAGCCTGGTAGGTAGCTCCTACAATGAGCAGTTCTTC. The encoded protein is CASSLVGSSYNEQFF. Using reference TRBV9 and TRBJ2-1 for the parts outside the CDR3, the full variable domain is DSGVTQTPKHLITATGQRVTLRCSPRSGDLSVYWYQQSLDQGLQFLIQYYNGEERAKGNILERFSAQQFPDLHSELNLSSLELGDSALYFCASSLVGSSYNEQFFGPGTRLTVL.

V usage is TRBV10-3 and J usage is TRBJ2-2; 9 positions match TRBD1. Trimming removed 6 bases from V and 2 bases from J; junction bases left unmatched: 7. The CDR3 is made up of 16 amino acids. Looked up from germline, CDR1 is ENHRY and CDR2 is SYGVKD. The CDR3 here is CAISLGQGENTGELFF. As DNA, the CDR3 is TGTGCCATCAGCCTGGGACAGGGCGAAAACACCGGGGAGCTGTTTTTT.

The chain carries TRBV9 and TRBJ2-1; no definite D call. Germline CDR1 and CDR2: SGDLS and YYNGEE. V lost 0 bases, J lost 5 bases, and 6 bases lay in between. The CDR3 extends over 13 amino acids. CDR3 in DNA: TGTGCCAGCAGCGTAGCTTTGGACAATGAGCAGTTCTTC. It specifies CASSVALDNEQFF.

This clone has just a few counts. This rearrangement joins TRBV19 to TRBJ2-7, with a possible D match to TRBD2 (6 bases). Germline V gene sequence: CDR1 LNHDA, CDR2 SQIVND (reference sequence). The CDR3 runs 15 residues. Trimming took off 1 base at V and 3 bases at J, with 13 bases between the two ends. The CDR3 DNA reads as TGTGCCAGTAGTATAGGCCCCTCGGAGGGCTACGAGCAGTACTTC. Translated, it gives CASSIGPSEGYEQYF.

The DNA of the CDR3 is TGCGCCAGCAGCCAAGGCACAACTAATGAAAAACTGTTTTTT. Translated: CASSQGTTNEKLFF. V and J are TRBV4-3 and TRBJ1-4; D unresolved. The V gene lost 1 base and the J gene lost 0 bases, with 3 bases spanning the gap. The germline CDR1 and CDR2 sequences are LGHNA and YSLEER. This CDR3 has 14 residues.

The J gene is TRBJ2-7, the V gene TRBV7-3; TRBD2 matches at 8 bases. CDR1 and CDR2 (germline): SGHTA, FQGTGA. The CDR3 loop spans 16 amino acids. Trimming took 4 bases from V and 9 from J; bases not matched to a gene: 17. CDR3 region: CASSSRTSGAAFGQYF. DNA of the CDR3: TGTGCCAGCAGCTCCCGAACTAGCGGAGCCGCTTTTGGGCAGTACTTC. Combining the CDR3 with reference TRBV7-3 and TRBJ2-7 gives the whole variable domain GAGVSQTPSNKVTEKGKYVELRCDPISGHTALYWYRQSLGQGPEFLIYFQGTGAADDSGLPNDRFFAVRPEGSVSTLKIQRTERGDSAVYLCASSSRTSGAAFGQYFGPGTRLTVT.

The genes are TRBV10-2 and TRBJ2-7; D is unclear. Germline V gene lookup returns CDR1 WSHSY and CDR2 SAAADI. V dropped 0 bases and J dropped 3 bases, with 6 bases sitting between them. This CDR3 comprises 13 residues. The CDR3 spells CASSESFLYEQYF. CDR3 sequence (DNA): TGCGCCAGCAGTGAGTCCTTCCTCTACGAGCAGTACTTC.